The clone carrying this TCR beta chain occurred many times. The record originates from a study of T cells after yellow fever vaccination. TCRdb re-analysed the 5' RACE reads in MiXCR, keeping a single row per CDR3 protein. This sample has roughly 16,000 distinct CDR3 sequences, with about 4% found just once. The V gene lost 11 bases and the J gene lost 4 bases, with 21 bases spanning the gap. Per the germline V gene, CDR1 is LNHNV and CDR2 is YYDKDF (reference sequence). This CDR3 region has 15 residues. The source material was PBMCs, either bulk or a sorted T-cell subset (CD4+, CD8+, memory, or dextramer-sorted; not recorded which), sampled 15 days after the yellow fever booster vaccination. The sequence was obtained from a man aged 25-40 years who received the YFV17D yellow fever vaccine. The chain employs TRBV15 and TRBJ1-3; tentative D call: TRBD1 (5 bases). CDR3 in amino acids: CASQSSQGSGNTIYF. The CDR3 coding sequence is TGTGCCTCACAAAGCTCCCAGGGATCCGGAAACACCATATATTTT.